This is a list of T cell receptor beta chains from one sample in a study of blood T cell repertoires in COVID-19. TCRdb's table, derived via immunoSEQ multiplex PCR, lists solely in-frame clones and lacks some. The sample carries around 58,000 clones, approximately 78% recorded once. What was sequenced was PBMCs or T cells enriched from blood (not recorded which). The receptors shown here come from a woman between 35 and 50 years old with acute COVID-19. The CDR3 runs from the conserved cysteine through the conserved F or W. The D gene is left open where the match is weak. Not all rows give a size; the values are once, few, many and, for expanded clones, a class.

TRBD2 | 19 | - | TRBJ2-5 | TRBV9 | CASSVGMGTSGAHQETQYF | TGTGCCAGCAGCGTAGGGATGGGGACTAGCGGGGCCCACCAAGAGACCCAGTACTTC
TRBD1 | 15 | once | TRBJ2-5 | TRBV7-9 | CASSWLEGQGGTQYF | TGTGCCAGCAGTTGGCTAGAGGGACAGGGGGGGACCCAGTACTTC
- | 17 | - | TRBJ2-7 | TRBV2 | CASSEEVLGLDSYEQYF | TGTGCCAGCAGTGAAGAGGTGCTGGGGCTAGACTCCTACGAGCAGTACTTC
- | 13 | - | TRBJ1-1 | TRBV5-1 | CASKEGVDTEAFF | TGCGCCAGCAAAGAGGGGGTGGACACTGAAGCTTTCTTT
TRBD1 | 14 | - | TRBJ1-1 | TRBV7-6 | CASSGGQKNTEAFF | TGTGCCAGCAGCGGGGGACAGAAGAACACTGAAGCTTTCTTT
- | 15 | - | TRBJ1-6 | TRBV18 | CASSPQEGYNSPLHF | TGTGCCAGCTCACCACAGGAGGGCTATAATTCACCCCTCCACTTT
TRBD1 | 12 | few | TRBJ1-1 | TRBV27 | CASSSRAGTDFF | TGTGCCAGCAGCTCCCGAGCCGGGACAGACTTCTTT
- | 13 | - | TRBJ1-1 | TRBV5-1 | CASSLAKHTEAFF | TGCGCCAGCAGCTTGGCCAAGCACACTGAAGCTTTCTTT
- | 15 | - | TRBJ2-1 | TRBV15 | CATSRDRRGSGEQFF | TGTGCCACCAGCAGAGACCGAAGGGGATCAGGTGAGCAGTTCTTC
- | 14 | - | TRBJ1-5 | TRBV5-1 | CASSFGPGNQPQHF | -
TRBD2 | 16 | few | TRBJ2-3 | TRBV2 | CASRPGGGSHTDTQYF | TGTGCCAGCAGACCGGGGGGAGGCAGTCACACAGATACGCAGTATTTT
- | 16 | once | TRBJ2-3 | TRBV3-1/TRBV3-2 | CASSLYSAAVSDTQYF | TGTGCCAGCAGCCTCTACTCCGCGGCCGTCTCAGATACGCAGTATTTT
TRBD2 | 17 | - | TRBJ2-3 | TRBV29-1 | CSVEMVTGSGGPDTQYF | TGCAGCGTTGAAATGGTCACGGGTAGCGGGGGGCCAGATACGCAGTATTTT
TRBD1 | 15 | - | TRBJ2-5 | TRBV9 | CASSGTGWSEETQYF | TGTGCCAGCAGCGGGACAGGGTGGTCGGAAGAGACCCAGTACTTC
TRBD2 | 17 | - | TRBJ2-2 | TRBV5-1 | CASSLAPGTMNTGELFF | TGCGCCAGCAGCTTGGCCCCCGGGACTATGAACACCGGGGAGCTGTTTTTT
TRBD2 | 16 | - | TRBJ2-5 | TRBV5-4 | CASSLGTSGVQETQYF | TGTGCCAGCAGCCTCGGGACTAGCGGGGTGCAAGAGACCCAGTACTTC
- | 14 | - | TRBJ1-1 | TRBV11-2 | CASSLDNRVTEAFF | TGTGCCAGCAGCTTAGATAATCGTGTGACTGAAGCTTTCTTT
- | 13 | - | TRBJ1-1 | TRBV12-3/TRBV12-4 | CASTLATLNEAFF | TGTGCCAGCACCCTAGCCACCCTTAACGAAGCTTTCTTT
TRBD1 | 17 | - | TRBJ2-5 | TRBV2 | CASSEGLGQGARETQYF | TGTGCCAGCAGTGAAGGGTTGGGGCAGGGGGCGCGTGAGACCCAGTACTTC
- | 15 | - | TRBJ1-6 | TRBV19 | CASRGGKVDGFPLHF | TGTGCCAGTAGGGGGGGAAAGGTCGATGGATTTCCCCTCCACTTT
TRBD1 | 14 | - | TRBJ2-7 | TRBV15 | CATSREGTGREQYF | TGTGCCACCAGCAGAGAAGGGACAGGGCGCGAGCAGTACTTC
- | 13 | - | TRBJ2-7 | TRBV6-6 | CASSSLPDREQYF | TGTGCCAGCAGCTCGTTACCTGACAGGGAGCAGTACTTC
- | 14 | - | TRBJ2-2 | TRBV6-5 | CASSRQPNTGELFF | TGTGCCAGCAGCCGACAACCGAACACCGGGGAGCTGTTTTTT
- | 12 | - | TRBJ1-5 | TRBV23-1 | CARLGVNQPQHF | TGCGCCAGACTAGGAGTGAATCAGCCCCAGCATTTT
- | 15 | - | TRBJ2-5 | TRBV7-2 | CASSLVGGTGETQYF | TGTGCCAGCAGCTTAGTGGGCGGGACCGGAGAGACCCAGTACTTC
- | 16 | - | TRBJ2-1 | TRBV7-8 | CASREGPGVGRNEQFF | TGTGCCAGCAGGGAAGGGCCCGGGGTGGGCCGTAATGAGCAGTTCTTC
- | 13 | - | TRBJ1-6 | TRBV11-2 | CASSLAGYSPLHF | TGTGCCAGCAGCTTAGCGGGGTATTCACCCCTCCACTTT
- | 16 | - | TRBJ1-2 | TRBV28 | CASSGVRVLGNYGYTF | TGTGCCAGCAGCGGGGTGCGGGTTTTGGGGAACTATGGCTACACCTTC
- | 14 | few | TRBJ2-2 | TRBV5-1 | CASSGGANTGELFF | TGCGCCAGCAGCGGCGGAGCGAACACCGGGGAGCTGTTTTTT
TRBD2 | 19 | - | TRBJ2-1 | TRBV5-4 | CASSPYGTSGRGDYNEQFF | TGTGCCAGCAGCCCCTACGGGACTAGCGGGAGGGGGGACTACAATGAGCAGTTCTTC
- | 11 | - | TRBJ1-6 | TRBV12-3/TRBV12-4 | CASSPRGALHF | TGTGCCAGCAGTCCCAGGGGAGCACTCCACTTT
- | 16 | - | TRBJ2-1 | TRBV14 | CASSQDTRARGNEQFF | TGTGCCAGCAGCCAAGATACTCGGGCTAGAGGGAATGAGCAGTTCTTC
- | 12 | medium-sized | TRBJ1-1 | TRBV18 | CASSPANTEAFF | TGTGCCAGCTCACCGGCGAACACTGAAGCTTTCTTT
TRBD1 | 16 | - | TRBJ2-3 | TRBV19 | CASSAWDRARADTQYF | TGTGCCAGTAGTGCTTGGGACAGGGCAAGGGCAGATACGCAGTATTTT
- | 22 | - | TRBJ2-3 | TRBV9 | CASILTGTPKTSEAPSTDTQYF | TGTGCCAGCATCCTAACTGGGACTCCTAAAACTTCGGAGGCCCCTAGCACAGATACGCAGTATTTT
TRBD1 | 15 | - | TRBJ2-3 | TRBV24-1 | CATSGPGQNTDTQYF | TGTGCCACCAGTGGTCCGGGACAGAATACAGATACGCAGTATTTT
- | 13 | medium-sized | TRBJ1-1 | TRBV19 | CASRGAGNTEAFF | TGTGCCAGCCGGGGGGCGGGGAACACTGAAGCTTTCTTT
- | 15 | - | TRBJ1-3 | TRBV5-1 | CASSLSRASGNTIYF | TGCGCCAGCAGCTTGTCCAGGGCCTCTGGAAACACCATATATTTT
- | 16 | - | TRBJ1-1 | TRBV7-8 | CASSLAVSGYRAEAFF | TGTGCCAGCAGCTTAGCCGTTTCGGGGTATAGGGCTGAAGCTTTCTTT
TRBD1 | 17 | - | TRBJ1-1 | TRBV4-1 | CASSQARDREKNTEAFF | TGCGCCAGCAGCCAAGCCCGGGACAGGGAAAAGAACACTGAAGCTTTCTTT
- | 14 | - | TRBJ2-5 | TRBV11-2 | CASSQSRLQETQYF | TGTGCCAGCAGCCAATCCCGACTCCAAGAGACCCAGTACTTC
- | 13 | - | TRBJ2-2 | TRBV6-5 | CASQLENTGELFF | TGTGCCAGCCAACTAGAAAACACCGGGGAGCTGTTTTTT
TRBD1 | 15 | - | TRBJ2-1 | TRBV7-2 | CASSSGTGRHNEQFF | TGTGCCAGCAGCTCTGGGACAGGGAGGCACAATGAGCAGTTCTTC
- | 14 | - | TRBJ1-2 | TRBV6-1 | CASSEEGRIYGYTF | TGTGCCAGCAGTGAAGAAGGCAGGATCTATGGCTACACCTTC
- | 14 | - | TRBJ1-6 | TRBV5-1 | CASSPDLANSPLHF | TGCGCCAGCAGCCCGGACTTAGCTAATTCACCCCTCCACTTT
- | 17 | - | TRBJ1-4 | TRBV15 | CATSRDRAGAWDEKLFF | TGTGCCACCAGCAGAGATCGAGCAGGGGCGTGGGATGAAAAACTGTTTTTT
- | 15 | many | TRBJ1-5 | TRBV7-7 | CASSDGKLGNQPQHF | TGTGCCAGCAGCGACGGGAAACTAGGCAATCAGCCCCAGCATTTT
TRBD1 | 16 | - | TRBJ1-3 | TRBV28 | CASSLLGTGIRNTIYF | TGTGCCAGCAGTTTATTGGGGACAGGGATTCGAAACACCATATATTTT
TRBD1 | 13 | - | TRBJ1-1 | TRBV7-8 | CASRPGTGIKAFF | TGTGCCAGCAGACCAGGGACAGGGATTAAGGCTTTCTTT
TRBD1 | 16 | - | TRBJ1-3 | TRBV6-6 | CASSLGQANSGNTIYF | TGTGCCAGCAGTCTGGGACAGGCGAACTCTGGAAACACCATATATTTT
- | 12 | - | TRBJ1-1 | TRBV5-1 | CASSPGNTEAFF | TGCGCCAGCAGCCCCGGGAACACTGAAGCTTTCTTT
TRBD1 | 16 | - | TRBJ2-4 | TRBV3-1/TRBV3-2 | CASRLGTGGLGNIQYF | TGTGCCAGCAGACTCGGGACAGGGGGTCTTGGAAACATTCAGTACTTC